The entry below gives a single T cell receptor (beta chain) sequence along with its context. Its antigen is not identified. The data were obtained in a study of T-cell memory formation after mild COVID-19. A single record per CDR3 protein comes from TCRdb applying MiXCR to the 5' RACE reads. The sample includes hundreds of thousands of distinct CDR3 sequences, approximately 13% of them seen just once. Study-level points and caveats: There was a balanced CD4/CD8 profile in clones contracting day 15 to 85, and later expanders leaned CD4+. The CD4+ clones that contracted clustered mainly within CM and EM, and the CD8+ clones concentrated in EMRA. Memory cells collected pre-infection included some clones that later responded, suggesting cross-reactive memory joined.

CDR1 SEHNR and CDR2 FQNEAQ come from the germline V gene (reference sequence). The CDR3 length is 15 residues. V was trimmed by 2 bases and J by 2 bases, leaving 11 bases between them. The origin of this receptor is a man between 18 and 29 years old who had mild COVID-19 (a few samples of this study predate the infection). Cell type and time point are not known. The chain couples TRBV7-9 to TRBJ2-3, with D perhaps given as TRBD1 or TRBD2 (6 bases each). Sequencing used PBMCs or a T cell subset sorted from them (not recorded which). CDR3 protein: CASSLMGGYTDTQYF. CDR3 sequence (DNA): TGTGCCAGCAGCTTAATGGGGGGCTACACAGATACGCAGTATTTT.